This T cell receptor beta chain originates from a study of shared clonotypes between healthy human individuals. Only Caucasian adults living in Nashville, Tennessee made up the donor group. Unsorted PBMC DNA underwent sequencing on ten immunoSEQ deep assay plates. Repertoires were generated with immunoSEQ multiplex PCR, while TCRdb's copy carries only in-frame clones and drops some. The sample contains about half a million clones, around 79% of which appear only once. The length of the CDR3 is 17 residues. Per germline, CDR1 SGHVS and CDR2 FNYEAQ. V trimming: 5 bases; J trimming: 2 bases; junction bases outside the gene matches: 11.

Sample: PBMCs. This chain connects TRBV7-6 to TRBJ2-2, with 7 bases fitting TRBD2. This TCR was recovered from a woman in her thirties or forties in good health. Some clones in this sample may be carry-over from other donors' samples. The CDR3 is CASSPGAGVVNTGELFF. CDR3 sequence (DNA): TGTGCCAGCAGCCCTGGGGCGGGAGTGGTTAACACCGGGGAGCTGTTTTTT. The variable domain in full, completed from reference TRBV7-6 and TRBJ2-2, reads GAGVSQSPRYKVTKRGQDVALRCDPISGHVSLYWYRQALGQGPEFLTYFNYEAQQDKSGLPNDRFSAERPEGSISTLTIQRTEQRDSAMYRCASSPGAGVVNTGELFFGEGSRLTVL.